The T cell receptor (beta chain) under discussion was sequenced for a study of regulatory T cells in long-lasting Graves disease. The CDR3 loop spans 16 amino acids. CDR1 and CDR2 (germline): MNHEY, SVGEGT. The ends were cut back, 5 bases at V and 0 bases at J, with 13 bases in the middle. Specified time point: newly diagnosed GD, antithyroid drugs for less than 3 months. RNA isolated from PBMCs was used to make the TCR library. With iRepertoire HTBI primers and Arm-PCR of CDR3 regions, TCR beta libraries were built. TCRdb reprocessed the multiplex PCR reads with MiXCR, giving one entry per CDR3 protein. Here the sample spans 500,000 to 700,000 distinct CDR3 sequences, 15% to 20% being singletons. The same sample was also studied in work on T cells in Graves' hyperthyroidism and ophthalmopathy.

The chain carries TRBV6-2 or TRBV6-3 and TRBJ1-4; D possibly corresponds to TRBD1 (5 bases). The receptor was derived from a woman under 40 with Graves disease. Sequenced here: peripheral blood mononuclear cells (PBMCs), sampled at new diagnosis, from a patient treated with antithyroid drugs. The CDR3 DNA sequence: TGTGCCAGCAGTAAGGATGGGGCTGCAACTAATGAAAAACTGTTTTTT. It yields the protein CASSKDGAATNEKLFF.